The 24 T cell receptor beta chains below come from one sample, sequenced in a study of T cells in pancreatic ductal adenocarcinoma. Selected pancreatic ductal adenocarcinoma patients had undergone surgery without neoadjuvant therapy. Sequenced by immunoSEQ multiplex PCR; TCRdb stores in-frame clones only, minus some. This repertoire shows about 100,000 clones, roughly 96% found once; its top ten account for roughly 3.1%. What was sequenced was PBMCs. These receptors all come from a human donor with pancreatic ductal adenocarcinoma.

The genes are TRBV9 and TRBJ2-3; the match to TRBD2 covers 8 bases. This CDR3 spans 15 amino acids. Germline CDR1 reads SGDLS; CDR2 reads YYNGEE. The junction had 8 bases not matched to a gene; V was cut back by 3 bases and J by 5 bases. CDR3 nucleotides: TGTGCCAGCAGCGCGACCGGGACTAGTGGAGATACGCAGTATTTT. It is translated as CASSATGTSGDTQYF.

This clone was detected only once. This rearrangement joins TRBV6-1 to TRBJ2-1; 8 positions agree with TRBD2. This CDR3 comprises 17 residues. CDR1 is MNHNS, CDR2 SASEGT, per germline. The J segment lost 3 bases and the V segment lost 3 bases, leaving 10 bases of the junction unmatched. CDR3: CASSESHLAGVYNEQFF. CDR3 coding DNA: TGTGCCAGCAGTGAGTCCCATCTAGCGGGTGTCTACAATGAGCAGTTCTTC.

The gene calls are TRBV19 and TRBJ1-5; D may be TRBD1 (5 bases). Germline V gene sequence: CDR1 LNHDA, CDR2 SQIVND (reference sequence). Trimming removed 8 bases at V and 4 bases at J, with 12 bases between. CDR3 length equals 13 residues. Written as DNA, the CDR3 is TGTGCCAGTGCCGCGGGGGGAAATCAGCCCCAGCATTTT. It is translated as CASAAGGNQPQHF.

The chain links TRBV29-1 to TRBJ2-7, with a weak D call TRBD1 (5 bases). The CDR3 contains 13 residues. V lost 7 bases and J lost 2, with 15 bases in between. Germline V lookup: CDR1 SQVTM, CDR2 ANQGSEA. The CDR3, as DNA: TGCAGCGCCCAAGGGGCCGGTACCTACGAGCAGTACTTC. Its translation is CSAQGAGTYEQYF.

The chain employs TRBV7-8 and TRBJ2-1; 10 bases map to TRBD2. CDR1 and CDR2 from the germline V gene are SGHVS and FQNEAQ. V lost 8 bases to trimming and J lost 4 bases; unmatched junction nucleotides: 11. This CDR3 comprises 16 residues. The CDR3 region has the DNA TGTGCCAGCCGAAACTGGACTAGCGGAGCTTACAATGAGCAGTTCTTC. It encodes CASRNWTSGAYNEQFF.

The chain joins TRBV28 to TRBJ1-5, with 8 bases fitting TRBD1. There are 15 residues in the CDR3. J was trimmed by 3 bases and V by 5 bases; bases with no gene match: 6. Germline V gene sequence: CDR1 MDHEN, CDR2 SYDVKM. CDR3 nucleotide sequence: TGTGCCAGCAGTCCGGGGACAGGAGACAATCAGCCCCAGCATTTT. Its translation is CASSPGTGDNQPQHF. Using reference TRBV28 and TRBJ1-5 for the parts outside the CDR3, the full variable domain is DVKVTQSSRYLVKRTGEKVFLECVQDMDHENMFWYRQDPGLGLRLIYFSYDVKMKEKGDIPEGYSVSREKKERFSLILESASTNQTSMYLCASSPGTGDNQPQHFGDGTRLSIL.

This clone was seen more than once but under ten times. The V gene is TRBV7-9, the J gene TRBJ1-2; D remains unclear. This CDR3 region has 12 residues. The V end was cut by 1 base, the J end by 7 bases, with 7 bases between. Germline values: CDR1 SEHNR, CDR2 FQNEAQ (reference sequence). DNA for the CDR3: TGTGCCAGCAGCTTAGACAGCTTTGGCTACACCTTC. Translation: CASSLDSFGYTF. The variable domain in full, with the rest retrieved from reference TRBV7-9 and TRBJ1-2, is DTGVSQNPRHKITKRGQNVTFRCDPISEHNRLYWYRQTLGQGPEFLTYFQNEAQLEKSRLLSDRFSAERPKGSFSTLEIQRTEQGDSAMYLCASSLDSFGYTFGSGTRLTVV.

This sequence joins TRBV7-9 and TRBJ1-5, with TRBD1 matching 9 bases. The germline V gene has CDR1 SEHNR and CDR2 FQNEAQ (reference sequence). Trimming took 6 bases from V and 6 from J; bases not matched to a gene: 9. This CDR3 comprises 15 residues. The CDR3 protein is CASRWDREGGQPQHF. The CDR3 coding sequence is TGTGCCAGCAGATGGGACAGGGAGGGTGGTCAGCCCCAGCATTTT.

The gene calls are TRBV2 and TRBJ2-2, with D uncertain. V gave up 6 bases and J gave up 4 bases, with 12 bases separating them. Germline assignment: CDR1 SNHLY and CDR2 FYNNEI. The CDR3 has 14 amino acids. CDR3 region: CASRMSIGTGELFF. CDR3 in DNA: TGTGCCAGCAGGATGAGCATCGGCACCGGGGAGCTGTTTTTT. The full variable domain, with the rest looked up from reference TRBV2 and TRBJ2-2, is EPEVTQTPSHQVTQMGQEVILRCVPISNHLYFYWYRQILGQKVEFLVSFYNNEISEKSEIFDDQFSVERPDGSNFTLKIRSTKLEDSAMYFCASRMSIGTGELFFGEGSRLTVL.

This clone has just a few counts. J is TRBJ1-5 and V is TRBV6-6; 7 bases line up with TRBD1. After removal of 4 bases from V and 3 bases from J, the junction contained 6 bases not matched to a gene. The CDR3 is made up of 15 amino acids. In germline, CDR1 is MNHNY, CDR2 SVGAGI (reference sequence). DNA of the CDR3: TGTGCCAGCAGTTTCCCCGGGACAGTCAATCAGCCCCAGCATTTT. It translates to CASSFPGTVNQPQHF.

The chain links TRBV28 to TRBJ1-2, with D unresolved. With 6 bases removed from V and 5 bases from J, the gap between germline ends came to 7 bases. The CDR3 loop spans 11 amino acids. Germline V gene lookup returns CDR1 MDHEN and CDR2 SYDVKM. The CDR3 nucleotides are TGTGCCAGCAGCCAAAATTATGGCTACACCTTC. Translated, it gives CASSQNYGYTF.

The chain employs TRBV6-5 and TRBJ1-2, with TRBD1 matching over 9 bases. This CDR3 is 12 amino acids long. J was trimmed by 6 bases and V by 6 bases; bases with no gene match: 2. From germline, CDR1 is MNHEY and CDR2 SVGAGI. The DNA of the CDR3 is TGTGCCAGCAGGCGGACAGGGGATGGCTACACCTTC. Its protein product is CASRRTGDGYTF.

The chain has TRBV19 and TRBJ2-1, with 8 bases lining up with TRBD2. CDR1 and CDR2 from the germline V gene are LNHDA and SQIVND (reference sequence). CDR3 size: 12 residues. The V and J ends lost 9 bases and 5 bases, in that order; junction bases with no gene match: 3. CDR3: CASGGGDNEQFF. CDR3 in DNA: TGTGCCAGCGGGGGGGGCGACAATGAGCAGTTCTTC.

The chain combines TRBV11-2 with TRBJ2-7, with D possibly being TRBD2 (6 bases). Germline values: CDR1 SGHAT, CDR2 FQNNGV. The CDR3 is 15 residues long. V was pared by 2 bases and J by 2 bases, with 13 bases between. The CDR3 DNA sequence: TGTGCCAGCAGCTTATTAGCGGAAGTCACCTACGAGCAGTACTTC. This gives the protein CASSLLAEVTYEQYF. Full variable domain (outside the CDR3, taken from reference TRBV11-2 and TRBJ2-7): EAGVAQSPRYKIIEKRQSVAFWCNPISGHATLYWYQQILGQGPKLLIQFQNNGVVDDSQLPKDRFSAERLKGVDSTLKIQPAKLEDSAVYLCASSLLAEVTYEQYFGPGTRLTVT.

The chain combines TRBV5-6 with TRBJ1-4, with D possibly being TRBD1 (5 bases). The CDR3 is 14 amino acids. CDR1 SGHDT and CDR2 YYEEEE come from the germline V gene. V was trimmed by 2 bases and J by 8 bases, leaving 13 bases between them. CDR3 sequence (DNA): TGTGCCAGCAGCTTACGGGACTTCAACGAAAAACTGTTTTTT. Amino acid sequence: CASSLRDFNEKLFF.

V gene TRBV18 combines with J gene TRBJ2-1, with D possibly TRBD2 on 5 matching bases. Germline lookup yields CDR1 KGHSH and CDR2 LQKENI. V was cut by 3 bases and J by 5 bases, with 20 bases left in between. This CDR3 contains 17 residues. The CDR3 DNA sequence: TGTGCCAGCTCACCCTCGCGCGAGGGTGGTACGGACAATGAGCAGTTCTTC. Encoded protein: CASSPSREGGTDNEQFF.

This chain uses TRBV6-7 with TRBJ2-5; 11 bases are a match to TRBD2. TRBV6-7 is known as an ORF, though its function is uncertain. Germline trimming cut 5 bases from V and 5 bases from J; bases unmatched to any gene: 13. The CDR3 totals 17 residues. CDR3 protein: CASSKLIRSSGRETQYF. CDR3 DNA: TGTGCCAGCAGTAAGCTAATCAGATCTAGCGGGAGGGAGACCCAGTACTTC.

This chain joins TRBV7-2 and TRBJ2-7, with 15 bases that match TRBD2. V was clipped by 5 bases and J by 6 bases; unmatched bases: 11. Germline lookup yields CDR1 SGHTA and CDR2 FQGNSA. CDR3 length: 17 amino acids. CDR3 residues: CASSTRWTSGRASEQYF. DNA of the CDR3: TGTGCCAGCAGCACTCGATGGACTAGCGGGAGGGCCTCCGAGCAGTACTTC.

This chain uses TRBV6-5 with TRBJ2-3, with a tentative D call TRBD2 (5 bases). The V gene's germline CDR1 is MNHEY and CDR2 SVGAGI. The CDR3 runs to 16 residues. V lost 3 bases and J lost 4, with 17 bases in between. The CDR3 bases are TGTGCCAGCAGTTATATCCGCGAGGGCGGCCCAGATACGCAGTATTTT. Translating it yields CASSYIREGGPDTQYF.

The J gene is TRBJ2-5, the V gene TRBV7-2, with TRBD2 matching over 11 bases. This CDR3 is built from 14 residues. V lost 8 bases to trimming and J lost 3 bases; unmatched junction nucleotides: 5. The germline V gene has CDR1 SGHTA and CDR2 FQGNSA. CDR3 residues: CASHLAGGEETQYF. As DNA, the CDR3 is TGTGCCAGCCACCTAGCGGGAGGTGAAGAGACCCAGTACTTC.

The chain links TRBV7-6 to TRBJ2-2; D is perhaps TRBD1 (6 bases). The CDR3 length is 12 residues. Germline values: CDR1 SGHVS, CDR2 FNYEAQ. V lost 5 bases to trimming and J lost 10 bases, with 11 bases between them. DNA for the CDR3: TGTGCCAGCAGCAGGGGGTCCGAGGAGCTGTTTTTT. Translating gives CASSRGSEELFF.

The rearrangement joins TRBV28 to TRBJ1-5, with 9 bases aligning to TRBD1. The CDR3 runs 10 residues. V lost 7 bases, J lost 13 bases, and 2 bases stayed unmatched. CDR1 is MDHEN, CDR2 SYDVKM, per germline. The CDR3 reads CASTGQGQHF. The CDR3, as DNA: TGTGCCAGCACAGGACAGGGGCAGCATTTT.

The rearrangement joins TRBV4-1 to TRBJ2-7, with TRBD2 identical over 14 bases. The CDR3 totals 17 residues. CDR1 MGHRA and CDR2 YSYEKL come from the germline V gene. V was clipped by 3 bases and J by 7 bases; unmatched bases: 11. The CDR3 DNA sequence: TGCGCCAGCAGCCACGGACCCGGGACTAGCGGGAGCGGTGAGCAGTACTTC. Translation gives CASSHGPGTSGSGEQYF.

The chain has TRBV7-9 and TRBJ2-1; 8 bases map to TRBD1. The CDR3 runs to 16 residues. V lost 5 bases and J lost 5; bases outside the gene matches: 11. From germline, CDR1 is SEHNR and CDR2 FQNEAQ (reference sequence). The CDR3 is CASSAIRGQVHNEQFF. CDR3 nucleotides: TGTGCCAGCAGCGCAATCAGGGGGCAGGTCCACAATGAGCAGTTCTTC.